This T cell receptor beta chain was captured by sequencing in a study of blood T cell repertoires in COVID-19 (TCRdb year 2020). Describing the broader study: Collaborator samples came from the United States, Italy and Spain and covered acute and convalescent phases of COVID-19. The prospective study material was composed of cDNA or gDNA derived from T cells, B-cell-depleted T cells, or PBMCs. Deeply sampled blood TCRbeta repertoires from subjects exposed to, actively infected with, or recovered from COVID-19 were included in the dataset. A freely available public database, intended as a resource for researchers studying the immune response to SARS-CoV-2, is where the repertoires were released. The samples were drawn from two sources: the first 160 participants of the ongoing ImmuneRACE study, and 1,254 subjects contributed by 6 global collaborators. A de-identified subject ID, COVID-19 status, age in years and sex were almost always included in the sample metadata. Where HLA class I and class II types were available, the types were taken from metadata supplied by the sample provider, not from assay-based typing. Summary of the overall study and its limitations: Clinical and demographic metadata were provided uncurated, with the amount varying by source and participant.

In the case of this clone: Its binding antigen is unknown. Per-nucleotide qualities are absent, and no much larger clonotype sits a single base away.

Participants in the prospective study were aged roughly 18 to 89 years, lived in 20 to 25 United States geographic areas, and enrolled through a virtual design. In the prospective study, cohorts were assigned on the basis of participant-reported clinical history obtained from a screening survey and a study questionnaire. ImmuneRACE Cohort 3 recovered participants were defined by two consecutive negative NP/OP PCR tests, healthcare professional clearance, or symptom resolution. In the prospective study, mobile phlebotomists collected whole blood, serum and a nasopharyngeal or oropharyngeal swab from each participant. Over a roughly two-month period, participants in the prospective study had the option of providing additional blood draws and questionnaires. Before DNA extraction, blood samples from the prospective study were shipped at room temperature or frozen. From the cysteine through the phenylalanine, the CDR3 covers 17 amino acids. The retained sequence is limited to the CDR3, 51 bases, with the frame set at the first base. V trim: 11 bases; J trim: 1 base; unmatched bases: 17. CDR1 is given as LNHDA and CDR2 as SQIVND, both from the germline V gene (reference sequence).

TCRbeta CDR3 regions were amplified from genomic DNA by means of the immunoSEQ Assay, a bias-controlled multiplex PCR. In the source study's methods: Within the assay, amplification of reference gene primers was used to estimate how many nucleated cells each sample contained. To quantify the absolute abundance of each unique TCRbeta CDR3 rearrangement, sequence reads were collapsed and filtered. For each sample, productive Simpson clonality was calculated by taking the square root of Simpson's diversity index across productive rearrangements. Here the immuneACCESS table is served through TCRdb, limited to in-frame sequences with V and J called. Missing clones are a known gap in these copies; in checked studies unresolved V genes cover under half, and the rest lacks a known reason. That table gives V, J and clone size, and the DNA gave D and trimming. Here the sample has approximately 360,000 clones; around 83% occur a single time. The ten most abundant clones make up approximately 5% of the sample.

The chain was built from TRBV19 and TRBJ2-4; 7 junctional bases match TRBD1. Sequenced input: PBMCs or T cells enriched from blood (not recorded which). The sequence derives from a woman in her forties or fifties who had recovered from COVID-19. DNA sequence: TGTGCCGACGCCCCCCGAAAGACAGGGTCCGCCAAAAACATTCAGTACTTC. Its amino acids are CADAPRKTGSAKNIQYF. Here the CDR3 is joined to the reference TRBV19 and TRBJ2-4 genes, and the full variable domain is: DGGITQSPKYLFRKEGQNVTLSCEQNLNHDAMYWYRQDPGQGLRLIYYSQIVNDFQKGDIAEGYSVSREKKESFPLTVTSAQKNPTAFYLCADAPRKTGSAKNIQYFGAGTRLSVL.